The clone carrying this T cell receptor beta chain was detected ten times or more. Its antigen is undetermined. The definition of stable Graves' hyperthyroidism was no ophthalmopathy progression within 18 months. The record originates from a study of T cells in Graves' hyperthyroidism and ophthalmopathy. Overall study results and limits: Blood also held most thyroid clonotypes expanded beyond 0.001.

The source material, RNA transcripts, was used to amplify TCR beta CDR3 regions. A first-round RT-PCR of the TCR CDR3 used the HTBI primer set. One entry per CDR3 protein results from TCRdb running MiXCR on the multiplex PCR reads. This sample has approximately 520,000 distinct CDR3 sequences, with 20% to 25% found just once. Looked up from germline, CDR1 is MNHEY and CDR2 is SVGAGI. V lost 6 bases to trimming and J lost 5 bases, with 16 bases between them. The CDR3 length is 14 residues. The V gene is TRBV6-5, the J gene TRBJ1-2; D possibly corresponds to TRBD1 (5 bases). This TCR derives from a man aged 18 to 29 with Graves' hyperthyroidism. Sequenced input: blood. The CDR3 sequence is CASRPGTESYGYTF. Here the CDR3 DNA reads TGTGCCAGCAGACCAGGGACGGAATCTTATGGCTACACCTTC.